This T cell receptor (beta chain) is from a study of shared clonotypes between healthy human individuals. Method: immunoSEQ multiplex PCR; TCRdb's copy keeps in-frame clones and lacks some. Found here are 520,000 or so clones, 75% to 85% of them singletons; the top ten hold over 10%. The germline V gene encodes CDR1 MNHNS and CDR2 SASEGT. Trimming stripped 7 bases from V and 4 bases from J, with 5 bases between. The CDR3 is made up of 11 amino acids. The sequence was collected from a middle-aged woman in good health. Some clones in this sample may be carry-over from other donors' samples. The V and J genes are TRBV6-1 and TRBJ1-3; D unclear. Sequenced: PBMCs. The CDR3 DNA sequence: TGTGCCAGCATGGGGGGAAACACCATATATTTT. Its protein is CASMGGNTIYF.